This T cell receptor (beta chain) was sequenced for a study of CD8 T cells in Susac syndrome. V dropped 4 bases and J dropped 6; count of bases not matched to a gene: 15. This CDR3 is 17 amino acids long. Germline values: CDR1 SQVTM, CDR2 ANQGSEA. Treatment-naive patients with stable or active relapsing-remitting disease were the multiple sclerosis controls. In contrast to the negatively isolated CD8+ and CD4+ T cells, TEMRA cells were FACS-enriched. It was with random hexamers that about 0.45 to 1 ug RNA was reverse transcribed. In TCRdb, the immunoSEQ multiplex PCR reads were re-called with MiXCR into one record per CDR3 protein. The sample contains almost 450,000 distinct CDR3 sequences, 75% to 90% of which appear only once.

This sequence originates from a human donor with multiple sclerosis. The sample comprised CD8+ T cells from PBMCs. The V gene is TRBV29-1, the J gene TRBJ2-2; TRBD1 matches at 9 bases. The CDR3 nucleotides read TGCAGCGTTGCAAGCCTACAGGGGGCTCGGACAGCCGGGGAGCTGTTTTTT. Its protein is CSVASLQGARTAGELFF.